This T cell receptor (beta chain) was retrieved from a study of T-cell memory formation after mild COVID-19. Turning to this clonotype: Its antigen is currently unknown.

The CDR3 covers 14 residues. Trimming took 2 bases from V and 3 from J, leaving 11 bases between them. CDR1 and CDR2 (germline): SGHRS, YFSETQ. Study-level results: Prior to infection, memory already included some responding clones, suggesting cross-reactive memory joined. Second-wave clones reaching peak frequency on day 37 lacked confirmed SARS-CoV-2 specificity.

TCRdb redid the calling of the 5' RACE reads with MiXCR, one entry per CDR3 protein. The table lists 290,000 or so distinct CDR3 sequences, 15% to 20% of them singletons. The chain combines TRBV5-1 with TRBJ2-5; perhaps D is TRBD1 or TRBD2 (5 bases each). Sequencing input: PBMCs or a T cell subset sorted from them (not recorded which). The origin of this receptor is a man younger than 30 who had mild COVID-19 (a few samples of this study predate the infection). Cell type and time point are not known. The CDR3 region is CASSFWDHKETQYF. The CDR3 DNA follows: TGCGCCAGCAGCTTCTGGGACCACAAAGAGACCCAGTACTTC.